Here is one T cell receptor beta chain with its context. The antigen it recognizes is unknown. Per-base qualities were not stored, and no clone one base away is much larger. These data come from a study of tumor-infiltrating lymphocytes in primary liver carcinoma (dated by TCRdb to 2016 to 2017). Some background on the complete study: Surgical resection was performed in China between 2015 and early 2016 on a few patients with histopathologically diagnosed primary liver carcinoma. Each sample produced roughly 3.5 to 8 million productive TCRbeta reads, and read depth showed no significant difference between tissue types. Repertoires from technical replicates were highly reproducible, with mean shared-clone rates near 0.89 and correlation coefficients above 0.95. The tumors of the five patients were staged as T1-T3 N0M0, with maximum diameters ranging from 4.2 to 10 cm. A total of 35 specimens from 5 patients, comprising some 25 tumor regions, 5 adjacent noncancerous liver tissues and 5 peripheral blood samples, were covered by TCRbeta repertoire sequencing. Across five regions of each liver tumor, along with adjacent normal tissue and blood, the study brought together TCRbeta repertoire sequencing, expression microarrays and whole-exome sequencing. Of the five patients, three men and two women aged 30 to 69 years, four had hepatocellular carcinoma and one had combined HCC and intrahepatic cholangiocarcinoma. General study outcomes and caveats: Consistent with antigen-driven expansion, pairs of tumor regions showed higher repertoire overlap (mean about 36%) than either tumor-adjacent pairs (about 17%) or tumor-blood pairs (around 14%). The top 250 clones made up a significantly larger repertoire fraction in tumors than in blood (p = 0.039). The study included only four to six patients, and the authors note findings should be validated in a larger study. Bulk unsorted samples precluded comparing CD4+ and CD8+ T cell repertoires. Only the TCR beta chain was sequenced, so true repertoire diversity is likely underestimated because unpaired alpha chains were not captured.

Blood RNA was extracted from unsorted whole blood using TRIzol reagent, and germline DNA was obtained with the DNeasy Blood & Tissue kit. At the time of sampling, the patients were treatment-naive and had chronic HBV infection. Before surgery, 3.5 to 4 milliliters of peripheral blood were drawn into K2EDTA tubes. A constant-region primer and ProtoScript II reverse transcriptase were used to reverse-transcribe TCRbeta-specific cDNA from approximately 450 ng total RNA. Construction of the TCRbeta libraries relied on three nested rounds of multiplex PCR, following a slightly modified ARM-PCR procedure. A final 25-cycle PCR with Deep VentR polymerase added sample barcodes and Illumina adapters. Before sequencing, amplicons between 200 and 500 bp were purified from gel using a QIAquick gel extraction kit. TCRbeta amplicons were sequenced on an Illumina HiSeq 2500 with 250-bp paired-end reads. On the authors' methods: Quality trimming of reads was performed with Trimmomatic v0.33, and paired reads were merged with FLASH v1.2.11 so that full CDR3 sequences could be recovered. V, D and J germline segments were assigned to the rearranged TCRbeta sequences using MiGEC v1.2.1b. Clonotype statistics, along with Shannon-Wiener diversity indices, were calculated using VDJtools v1.0.0. Except for diversity analysis, only each sample's 250 most abundant clonotypes were used in subsequent analyses to reduce sampling bias. TCRdb trimmed public reads at Q25 via fastp, called clones via MiXCR and kept in-frame beta chains. Each entry merges the rows of one CDR3 protein and shows their most common DNA and genes. V and J calls and clone size were set by TCRdb, not the authors. The sample has about 350,000 distinct CDR3 sequences on record, roughly two thirds of them singletons. The leading ten clones occupy roughly 6% of the sample.

The sample consisted of peripheral blood. The TCR comes from a man in his forties with primary liver carcinoma and hepatitis B virus infection.

Here is the DNA: TGTGGCAGAAGCGGGGACAGGGTTAACAATGAGCAGTTCTTC. Its coded protein is CGRSGDRVNNEQFF. The sequence links TRBV11-1 to TRBJ2-1; 9 central bases correspond to TRBD1. According to the germline V gene (reference sequence), CDR1 reads SGHAT and CDR2 reads FQDESV. From the cysteine up to the phenylalanine, the CDR3 has a length of 14 residues. This entry keeps only the CDR3 DNA: 42 bases, framed from base 1.